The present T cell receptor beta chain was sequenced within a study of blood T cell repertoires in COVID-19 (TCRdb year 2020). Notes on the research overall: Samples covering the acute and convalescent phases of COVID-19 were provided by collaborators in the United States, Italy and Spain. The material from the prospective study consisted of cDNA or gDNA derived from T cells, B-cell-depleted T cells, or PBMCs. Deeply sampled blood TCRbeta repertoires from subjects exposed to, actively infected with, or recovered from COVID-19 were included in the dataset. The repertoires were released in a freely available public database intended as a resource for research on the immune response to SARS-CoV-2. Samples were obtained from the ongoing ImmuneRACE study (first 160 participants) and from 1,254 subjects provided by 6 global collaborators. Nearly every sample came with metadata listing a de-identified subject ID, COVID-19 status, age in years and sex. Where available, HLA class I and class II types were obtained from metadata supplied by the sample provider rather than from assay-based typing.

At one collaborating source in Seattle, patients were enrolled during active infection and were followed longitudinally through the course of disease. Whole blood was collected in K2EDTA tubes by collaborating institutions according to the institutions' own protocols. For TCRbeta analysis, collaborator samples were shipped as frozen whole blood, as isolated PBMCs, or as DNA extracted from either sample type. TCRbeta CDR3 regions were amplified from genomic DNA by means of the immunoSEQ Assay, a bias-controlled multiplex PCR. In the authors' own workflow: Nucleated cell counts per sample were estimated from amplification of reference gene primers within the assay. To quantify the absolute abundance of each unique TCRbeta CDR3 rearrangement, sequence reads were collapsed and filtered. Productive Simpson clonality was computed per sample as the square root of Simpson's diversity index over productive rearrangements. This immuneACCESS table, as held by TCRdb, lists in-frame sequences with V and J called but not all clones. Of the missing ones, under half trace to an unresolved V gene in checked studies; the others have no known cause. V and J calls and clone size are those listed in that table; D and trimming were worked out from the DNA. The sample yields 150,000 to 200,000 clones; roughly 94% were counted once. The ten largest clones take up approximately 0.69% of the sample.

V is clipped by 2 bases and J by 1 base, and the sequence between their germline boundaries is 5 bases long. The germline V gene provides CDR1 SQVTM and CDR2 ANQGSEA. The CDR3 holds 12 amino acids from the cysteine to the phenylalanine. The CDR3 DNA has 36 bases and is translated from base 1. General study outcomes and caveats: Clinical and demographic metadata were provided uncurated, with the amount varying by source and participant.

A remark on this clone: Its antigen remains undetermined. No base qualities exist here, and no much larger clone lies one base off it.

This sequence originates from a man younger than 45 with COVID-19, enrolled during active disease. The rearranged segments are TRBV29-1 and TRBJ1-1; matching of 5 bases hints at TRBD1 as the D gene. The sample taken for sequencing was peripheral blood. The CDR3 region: CSVERGNTEAFF. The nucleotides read TGCAGCGTTGAAAGGGGGAACACTGAAGCTTTCTTT.